This is a list of T cell receptor beta chains from one sample in a study of CD8 T cells in ankylosing spondylitis. TCRdb analysed the 5' RACE reads with MiXCR anew, one entry per CDR3 protein. The table includes more than 250,000 distinct CDR3 sequences, 11% detected once. Material: blood, either unsorted or a sorted T cell fraction (not recorded which). These receptors all stem from a female donor with ankylosing spondylitis or in good health (not recorded which). Both conserved end residues are part of each CDR3. D genes are given only for firm matches. Rows give clone size only sometimes, using once, few, many, or a class for an expanded clone.

d_gene	abundance	len	v_gene	j_gene	CDR3nt	CDR3aa
.	.	13	TRBV7-2	TRBJ1-2	TGTGCCAGCAGCTATAGTAGTAGGGACGGCTACACCTTC	CASSYSSRDGYTF
.	few	14	TRBV3-1	TRBJ2-5	TGTGCCAGCAGCCAAGATCTCTACCAAGAGACCCAGTACTTC	CASSQDLYQETQYF
.	many	13	TRBV20-1	TRBJ1-2	TGCAGTGCTAGAGATGACGGGGGCGGTTTCTTCACCTTC	CSARDDGGGFFTF
TRBD1	few	14	TRBV28	TRBJ1-1	TGTGCCAGCAGGCGAAGGACAGGGGCGACTGAAGCTTTCTTT	CASRRRTGATEAFF
.	many	16	TRBV5-6	TRBJ1-4	TGTGCCAGCAGCTTGGCCGGCATTACGACTAATGAAAAACTGTTTTTT	CASSLAGITTNEKLFF
TRBD1	many	17	TRBV27	TRBJ1-1	TGTGCCAGCAGTTTATCGATCCCACAGGGGGCTATTACTGAAGCTTTCTTT	CASSLSIPQGAITEAFF
.	many	16	TRBV29-1	TRBJ1-5	TGCAGCGTTGAATGTAATTTCAGCTATAGCAATCAGCCCCAGCATTTT	CSVECNFSYSNQPQHF
TRBD1	.	15	TRBV3-1	TRBJ2-2	TGTGCCAGCTGCCCCCGGGACAGGGGAACCGGGGAGCTGTTTTTT	CASCPRDRGTGELFF
.	many	12	TRBV20-1	TRBJ2-4	TGCAGTGCTCCAATCCCGGCGAACATTCAGTACTTC	CSAPIPANIQYF
.	few	16	TRBV6-1	TRBJ2-2	TGTGCCAGCAGTCGTAACGAAGGGTCTCCGAGGGGGGAGCTGTTTTTT	CASSRNEGSPRGELFF
TRBD1	.	13	TRBV5-5	TRBJ1-6	TGTGCCAGCAGCTGGGACAGAAGTTCATCCCTCCACTTT	CASSWDRSSSLHF
TRBD2	few	16	TRBV20-1	TRBJ2-7	TGCAGTGCTACTGGGGGGGGTAGCGGGAGACCCTACGAGCAGTACTTC	CSATGGGSGRPYEQYF
.	.	13	TRBV6-1	TRBJ2-2	TGTGCCAGCAGTGCAGGGAGCACCGGGGAGCTGTTTTTT	CASSAGSTGELFF
TRBD2	once	18	TRBV3-1	TRBJ2-2	TGTGCCAGCAGCCAAGAGCTGTCTAGCGGGGTGAACACCGGGGAGCTGTTTTTT	CASSQELSSGVNTGELFF
.	few	14	TRBV18	TRBJ2-7	TGTGCCAGCTCATCGGGACGGATTGGGTACGAGCAGTACTTC	CASSSGRIGYEQYF
.	many	15	TRBV5-1	TRBJ1-1	TGCGCCAGCAGCAACTGGACCACGCGGGGCACTGAAGCTTTCTTT	CASSNWTTRGTEAFF
.	many	13	TRBV7-9	TRBJ2-7	TGTGCCAGCAGCTCCGATCCAATCGGCGAGCAGTACTTC	CASSSDPIGEQYF
TRBD2	.	13	TRBV20-1	TRBJ2-7	TGCAGTGGGACTAGCGGGGGGAGATACGAGCAGTACTTC	CSGTSGGRYEQYF
.	many	19	TRBV5-1	TRBJ2-4	TGCGCCAGCAGCTCCCGAAGTAGGCCGACTCTCCTAGCCAAAAACATTCAGTACTTC	CASSSRSRPTLLAKNIQYF
.	many	14	TRBV5-1	TRBJ2-3	TGCGCCAGCAGCATCGGACAGAGCACAGATACGCAGTATTTT	CASSIGQSTDTQYF
TRBD1	many	15	TRBV10-3	TRBJ2-1	TGTGCCATCAGTGCCAGGGACAGGGGGCGTGATGAGCAGTTCTTC	CAISARDRGRDEQFF
TRBD2	few	17	TRBV15	TRBJ2-5	TGTGCCACCAGCAAACCCGGACTAGCGGGAGATGAAGAGACCCAGTACTTC	CATSKPGLAGDEETQYF
.	.	14	TRBV28	TRBJ2-3	TGTGCCAGCACCCCCGGGACTTATGCGGATACGCAGTATTTT	CASTPGTYADTQYF
.	many	14	TRBV28	TRBJ1-2	TGTGCCAGCAGTTTTGGTATGGGGGGCCGGGGCTACACCTTC	CASSFGMGGRGYTF
TRBD2	few	14	TRBV5-1	TRBJ2-5	TGCGCCACCTCGGGGGGGACGTACCAAGAGACCCAGTACTTC	CATSGGTYQETQYF
TRBD2	.	16	TRBV7-9	TRBJ2-2	TGTGCCAGCAGCTCGCCGGGACTAGCGGGAGCCGGGGAGCTGTTTTTT	CASSSPGLAGAGELFF
TRBD2	many	16	TRBV6-7	TRBJ2-1	TGTGCCAGGCTAGCGGGAGGACAGAGCTCCTACAATGAGCAGTTCTTC	CARLAGGQSSYNEQFF
TRBD1	.	14	TRBV7-2	TRBJ2-5	TGTGCCAGCAGCTCCCCAGGGGGCTTTGAGACCCAGTACTTC	CASSSPGGFETQYF
.	few	14	TRBV5-1	TRBJ1-1	TGCGCCAGCAGCGTGGAAAATCGGGAGCAGCAAGCTTTCTTT	CASSVENREQQAFF
TRBD2	.	15	TRBV11-3	TRBJ2-2	TGTGCCAGCAGCTTACTAGCGGGAGGCACCGGGGAGCTGTTTTTT	CASSLLAGGTGELFF
TRBD1	many	16	TRBV5-1	TRBJ2-1	TGCGCCAGCAGCAAAGGTCTTGGACAGGCCTACAATGAGCAGTTCTTC	CASSKGLGQAYNEQFF
TRBD1	many	16	TRBV15	TRBJ2-1	TGTGCCACCAGCAGTCTCCGGGACAGGGGTTACAATGAGCAGTTCTTC	CATSSLRDRGYNEQFF
.	.	15	TRBV5-5	TRBJ2-7	TGTGCCAGCAGCTTGGAAGGTCGCGTTTCCTACGAGCAGTACTTC	CASSLEGRVSYEQYF
.	many	14	TRBV20-1	TRBJ2-7	TGCAGTACCGGGCGCGGCAGGGGTCGCTACGAGCAGTACTTC	CSTGRGRGRYEQYF
.	.	12	TRBV28	TRBJ2-5	TGTGCCAGCAGGCCAATGATCAAGGCGTTGTACTTC	CASRPMIKALYF
TRBD1	.	16	TRBV7-2	TRBJ1-5	TGTGCCAGCAGCTTGGTACAGGGGCTTAGCAATCAGCCCCAGCATTTT	CASSLVQGLSNQPQHF
.	many	18	TRBV15	TRBJ1-1	TGTGCCACCAGCGGGTTCGGGGCAGACTTCCCCCAGAACACTGAAGCTTTCTTT	CATSGFGADFPQNTEAFF
.	.	15	TRBV6-5	TRBJ1-1	TGTGCCAGCAGTTACTCATCAGGGTTGGGCACTGAAGCTTTCTTT	CASSYSSGLGTEAFF
.	many	15	TRBV5-1	TRBJ1-2	TGCGCCAGCAGTATGGAGGGGGATACGTACTATGGCTACACCTTC	CASSMEGDTYYGYTF
.	.	16	TRBV18	TRBJ2-1	TGTGCCAGCTCACCATACCTTGCCGGGGACTACAATGAGCAGTTCTTC	CASSPYLAGDYNEQFF
.	many	16	TRBV5-1	TRBJ2-1	TGCGCCAGCAGTCTTGGAGTTCGTGGACAGATCGATGAGCAGTTCTTC	CASSLGVRGQIDEQFF
.	many	18	TRBV11-1	TRBJ1-1	TGTGCCAGCAGCGTACCCCGACTAAAAAAGGAGAAATCAAATGAAGCTTTCTTT	CASSVPRLKKEKSNEAFF
TRBD1	many	14	TRBV20-1	TRBJ2-7	TGCAGTGCTAGGACAGGGTCGTCGACCTACGAGCAGTACTTC	CSARTGSSTYEQYF
TRBD1	many	15	TRBV12-3/TRBV12-4	TRBJ2-7	TGTGCCAGCGGTTCCGGACAGGGGAACACCTACGAGCAGTACTTC	CASGSGQGNTYEQYF
.	few	12	TRBV25-1	TRBJ1-5	TGTGCCAGCAGTACCTTTGATCAGCCCCAGCATTTT	CASSTFDQPQHF
.	many	14	TRBV7-8	TRBJ2-2	TGTGCCAGCAGCTCCAGGGGGGGGTACGGGGAGCTGTTTTTT	CASSSRGGYGELFF
TRBD2	.	15	TRBV7-3	TRBJ2-7	TGTGCCAGCAGCTTAAATCCGACTAGCGGCTACGAGCAGTACTTC	CASSLNPTSGYEQYF
.	many	17	TRBV20-1	TRBJ1-5	TGCAGTGCTAGAGACGAAACAGGGAAGATGGGCAATCAGCCCCAGCATTTT	CSARDETGKMGNQPQHF
.	.	14	TRBV18	TRBJ1-1	TGTGCCAGCTCCACAGAACGGAGGGATACTGAAGCTTTCTTT	CASSTERRDTEAFF
TRBD1	.	15	TRBV11-2	TRBJ1-1	TGTGCCAGCAACGACGGGGTCAGGGGGATTTCTGAAGCTTTCTTT	CASNDGVRGISEAFF
TRBD1	few	20	TRBV5-4	TRBJ1-5	TGTGCCAGCAGCTTGTACTTACGGGACAGGGGCACTGGAAGCAATCAGCCCCAGCATTTT	CASSLYLRDRGTGSNQPQHF
TRBD2	many	15	TRBV15	TRBJ2-5	TGTGCCACCAGCACGGCGACTAGCTTTTCAGAGACCCAGTACTTC	CATSTATSFSETQYF
TRBD1	few	12	TRBV7-9	TRBJ2-7	TGTGCCAGCAGCTTTCCCCGGGACAGGGTCGTCTTC	CASSFPRDRVVF